This T cell receptor (beta chain) is drawn from a study of cytomegalovirus exposure and HLA in healthy donors. Across the study: HLA-typed donors contributed around 82 million unique TCRs, which were held in an early data release.

Points on this clone: Its matching antigen is unknown.

Primers: 60 Vbeta forward and 13 Jbeta reverse. Clones were read by immunoSEQ multiplex PCR, and TCRdb kept only the in-frame ones, dropping some. Here the sample spans approximately 110,000 clones, 80% to 85% being singletons. Findings of the study overall: Per a prior analysis, the majority of TCR beta V segments were productive roughly 87% or roughly 30% of the time. Available immune exposure information was restricted to CMV serostatus only. Presence/absence analyses assumed roughly uniform sequencing depth across donors, which may not hold.

The CDR3 contains 15 residues. Losses at the gene ends were 4 bases for V and 5 bases for J; bases not matched to a gene: 5. Per germline, CDR1 SGHRS and CDR2 YFSETQ. The gene calls are TRBV5-1 and TRBJ2-7; 14 nucleotides match TRBD2. The sequenced material came from PBMCs. The source is a woman aged 25 to 39 in good health and CMV-seronegative. The CDR3 sequence: CASSGGTSGRNEQYF. CDR3 bases: TGCGCCAGCAGCGGTGGGACTAGCGGGAGAAACGAGCAGTACTTC.